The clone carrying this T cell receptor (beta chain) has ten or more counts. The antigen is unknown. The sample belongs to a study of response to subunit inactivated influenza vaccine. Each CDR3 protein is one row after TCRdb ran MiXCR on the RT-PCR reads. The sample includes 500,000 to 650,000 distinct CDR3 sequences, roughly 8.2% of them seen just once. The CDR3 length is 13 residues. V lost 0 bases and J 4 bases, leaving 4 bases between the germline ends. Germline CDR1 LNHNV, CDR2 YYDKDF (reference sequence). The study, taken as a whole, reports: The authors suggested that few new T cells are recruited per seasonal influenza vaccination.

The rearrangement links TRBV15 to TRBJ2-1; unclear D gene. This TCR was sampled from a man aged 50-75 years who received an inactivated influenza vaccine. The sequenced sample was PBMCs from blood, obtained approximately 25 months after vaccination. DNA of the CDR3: TGTGCCACCAGCAGAGAGCGATACAATGAGCAGTTCTTC. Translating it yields CATSRERYNEQFF.